The next 7 T cell receptor beta chains were all read from a single sample in a study of blood T cell repertoires in COVID-19. Libraries were prepared by immunoSEQ multiplex PCR; TCRdb keeps only in-frame clonotypes and omits some of them. This sample has about 300,000 clones; around 83% occur once, and the top ten carry 1.2%. The specimen sequenced was peripheral blood. The receptors were gathered from a woman aged 50 to 60 with acute or convalescent COVID-19.

This sequence joins TRBV19 and TRBJ1-2; D unclear. Trimming removed 5 bases from V and 4 bases from J, with 17 bases in between. CDR1 and CDR2 from the germline V gene are LNHDA and SQIVND (reference sequence). This CDR3 has 15 residues. The CDR3 bases are TGTGCCAGTAGTGTCCCTCGTGTTGTATCCTATGGCTACACCTTC. Encoded protein: CASSVPRVVSYGYTF.

This clone has just a few counts. This chain joins TRBV19 and TRBJ1-5; D is unresolved. This CDR3 is built from 14 residues. Germline V CDR1 and CDR2: LNHDA, SQIVND (reference sequence). Trimming left V 7 bases short and J 0 bases short, with 10 bases between. The CDR3 DNA sequence: TGTGCCAGTACCCTGTCGAGTAGCAATCAGCCCCAGCATTTT. As protein: CASTLSSSNQPQHF.

The chain combines TRBV3-1 (or the pseudogene TRBV3-2) with TRBJ1-2; D uncertain. V shed 3 bases and J shed 5 bases, with 16 bases lying between them. The CDR3 runs 15 residues. CDR1 is LGHDT, CDR2 YNNKEL, per germline (reference sequence). CDR3 sequence reads: CASSHPLKYPYGYTF. DNA for the CDR3: TGTGCCAGCAGCCATCCCCTTAAATATCCTTATGGCTACACCTTC.

The gene calls are TRBV30 and TRBJ2-3; 10 nucleotides match TRBD2. The CDR3 has 14 residues. Germline V gives CDR1 GTSNPN, CDR2 SVGIG (reference sequence). The V gene end was trimmed by 5 bases and the J gene end by 4 bases; junction bases not matched to a gene: 6. The CDR3 nucleotides read TGTGCCTGGGAAAGCGGGGGGGGGTCAGATACGCAGTATTTT. As protein: CAWESGGGSDTQYF.

The chain couples TRBV6-5 to TRBJ2-1; 7 nucleotides agree with TRBD2. Germline assignment: CDR1 MNHEY and CDR2 SVGAGI. V lost 8 bases to trimming and J lost 7 bases; unmatched junction nucleotides: 8. The CDR3 is made up of 13 amino acids. The CDR3 region is CASWEGGTNEQFF. For the CDR3, the DNA is TGTGCCAGCTGGGAGGGAGGTACAAATGAGCAGTTCTTC.

The chain uses TRBV6-5 and TRBJ2-2, with D uncertain. CDR1 and CDR2 from the germline V gene are MNHEY and SVGAGI. The length of the CDR3 is 13 residues. V was trimmed by 7 bases and J by 6 bases, leaving 12 bases between them. The CDR3 region is CASIEEVSGELFF. The CDR3 nucleotides read TGTGCCAGCATCGAAGAGGTTTCCGGGGAGCTGTTTTTT.

The chain employs TRBV10-3 and TRBJ2-3; D is perhaps TRBD2 (5 bases). The CDR3 consists of 12 residues. V was cut by 8 bases and J by 7 bases, with 13 bases left in between. The germline CDR1 and CDR2 sequences are ENHRY and SYGVKD. The CDR3 is CAIQLNGNTQYF. The CDR3 bases are TGTGCCATCCAACTTAACGGGAATACGCAGTATTTT.